This T cell receptor (beta chain) was recovered during a study of blood T cell repertoires in COVID-19 (dated by TCRdb to about 2020). In terms of the full investigation: Collaborator samples came from the United States, Italy and Spain and covered acute and convalescent phases of COVID-19. The dataset comprised deeply sampled blood TCRbeta repertoires from subjects exposed to, actively infected with, or recovered from COVID-19. The repertoires were released in a freely available public database meant as a resource for research on the immune response to SARS-CoV-2. Where HLA class I and class II types were available, the types were taken from metadata supplied by the sample provider, not from assay-based typing. The sample metadata nearly always contained a de-identified subject ID, COVID-19 status, age in years and sex. The prospective study material was composed of cDNA or gDNA derived from T cells, B-cell-depleted T cells, or PBMCs. The samples were drawn from two sources: the first 160 participants of the ongoing ImmuneRACE study, and approximately 1,300 subjects contributed by 6 global collaborators. The research as a whole found: Clinical and demographic metadata were provided uncurated, with the amount varying by source and participant.

Whole blood was collected in K2EDTA tubes by collaborating institutions according to the institutions' own protocols. For TCRbeta analysis, collaborator samples were shipped as frozen whole blood, as isolated PBMCs, or as DNA extracted from either sample type. The immunoSEQ Assay, a bias-controlled multiplex PCR, was used to amplify TCRbeta CDR3 regions from genomic DNA. The original methods were these. Within the assay, amplification of reference gene primers was used to estimate how many nucleated cells each sample contained. Sequence reads were collapsed and filtered to measure the absolute abundance of every unique TCRbeta CDR3 rearrangement. For each sample, productive Simpson clonality was calculated by taking the square root of Simpson's diversity index across productive rearrangements. What TCRdb holds here is the immuneACCESS table cut down to in-frame rearrangements. Part of the clones is not present; checked against another copy, under half of the missing clones reflect an unresolved V gene, and the others are unexplained. V and J calls and clone size are those listed in that table; D and trimming were worked out from the DNA. The sample includes about 280,000 clones, with almost 85% observed a single time. Together, the top ten hold around 5.5% of the sample.

V and J are trimmed by 7 bases and 10 bases, and the gene matches miss 6 bases of the junction. Inclusive of the bounding cysteine and phenylalanine, the CDR3 is 13 residues long. CDR3 DNA is the only sequence kept; it has 39 bases, read in frame from the first base. As concerns this clone: There is no known antigen for this receptor. No base-level quality is on record; no much larger clone is a single base apart.

The TCR comes from a man aged 50-59 years with active or convalescent COVID-19. This chain is built from TRBV12-3 or TRBV12-4 and TRBJ2-1; 11 of the junction bases match TRBD2. Sequenced input: peripheral blood. The DNA sequence is TGTGCCAGCAAGACCGGGACTAGCGGCGAGCAGTTCTTC. It encodes CASKTGTSGEQFF.